These 12 T cell receptor beta chains share one sample of origin, sequenced in a study of blood T cell repertoires in COVID-19. The table came from immunoSEQ multiplex PCR; TCRdb's copy has only in-frame clones and leaves some out. The repertoire holds 50,000 to 60,000 clones, with over 75% as singletons. Sequencing used peripheral blood. These receptors originate from a human donor in a cohort sampled during active COVID-19.

The genes are TRBV5-4 and TRBJ2-5; TRBD1 is a possible D gene (6 bases). In germline, CDR1 is SGHNT, CDR2 YYREEE (reference sequence). The CDR3 is 13 amino acids. V dropped 2 bases and J dropped 4 bases, with 9 bases sitting between them. The CDR3 loop reads CASSFSGAETQYF. The CDR3 DNA reads as TGTGCCAGCAGCTTCTCAGGGGCAGAGACCCAGTACTTC.

The CDR3 DNA reads TGTGCCAGCAGTCCCCCGGGGTGGGTTGCAACTAATGAAAAACTGTTTTTT. This encodes CASSPPGWVATNEKLFF. The J gene is TRBJ1-4, the V gene TRBV28; D is unclear. The V end was cut by 5 bases, the J end by 0 bases, with 16 bases between. The CDR3 length is 17 residues. Germline CDR1 is MDHEN and CDR2 is SYDVKM. Combining the CDR3 with reference TRBV28 and TRBJ1-4 gives the whole variable domain DVKVTQSSRYLVKRTGEKVFLECVQDMDHENMFWYRQDPGLGLRLIYFSYDVKMKEKGDIPEGYSVSREKKERFSLILESASTNQTSMYLCASSPPGWVATNEKLFFGSGTQLSVL.

The chain combines TRBV18 with TRBJ1-4; TRBD1 matches 9 bases. The V segment lost 6 bases and the J segment 6 bases; nucleotides outside the gene matches: 5. This CDR3 region has 14 residues. CDR1 is KGHSH, CDR2 LQKENI, per germline. The CDR3 protein is CASSHDRGDEKLFF. The CDR3 DNA follows: TGTGCCAGCTCCCATGACAGGGGGGATGAAAAACTGTTTTTT.

The J gene is TRBJ2-5, the V gene TRBV7-3; tentative D call: TRBD1 (6 bases). Germline CDR1 is SGHTA and CDR2 is FQGTGA. This CDR3 has 14 amino acids. V lost 5 bases to trimming and J lost 1 base, with 11 bases between them. In DNA, the CDR3 is TGTGCCAGCAGCGCCAGGGGTTTCCAAGAGACCCAGTACTTC. As protein: CASSARGFQETQYF.

The chain joins TRBV29-1 to TRBJ2-3, with 12 bases identical to TRBD2. Germline trimming cut 1 base from V and 2 bases from J; bases unmatched to any gene: 4. CDR1 is SQVTM, CDR2 ANQGSEA, per germline. The CDR3 sequence is 16 residues long. This chain's CDR3 is CSVEGASGRATDTQYF. For the CDR3, the DNA is TGCAGCGTTGAAGGGGCTAGCGGGAGGGCCACAGATACGCAGTATTTT.

Comment on this clone: At one of its ends the junction is not consistent with the germline gene, which may arise from a read error. V gene TRBV7-7 combines with J gene TRBJ2-1, with TRBD2 matching 9 bases. There are 16 residues in the CDR3. Per germline, CDR1 SSHAT and CDR2 FNYEAQ (reference sequence). The CDR3 sequence: CASSPLGLAGLNEQFF. The CDR3 DNA sequence: TGTGCTAGCAGCCCACTGGGGCTAGCGGGACTCAATGAGCAGTTCTTC.

V usage is TRBV15 and J usage is TRBJ2-2; 9 positions match TRBD2. J was trimmed by 3 bases and V by 3 bases; bases with no gene match: 11. Germline V gene sequence: CDR1 LNHNV, CDR2 YYDKDF (reference sequence). CDR3 size: 18 residues. CDR3 sequence (DNA): TGTGCCACCAGCAGCTGGACTAGCGCACCCGTTGACACCGGGGAGCTGTTTTTT. Amino acids: CATSSWTSAPVDTGELFF.

The V call is TRBV10-1, the J call TRBJ2-7; 11 bases align to TRBD2. CDR1 WNHNN and CDR2 SYGVQD come from the germline V gene (reference sequence). The trim removed 4 bases at V and 1 base at J, leaving 12 bases unmatched. CDR3 size: 18 residues. CDR3: CASSVNQPGTSGSYEQYF. The DNA for the CDR3 is TGCGCCAGCAGTGTTAATCAGCCCGGGACTAGCGGTTCCTACGAGCAGTACTTC.

V usage is TRBV7-3 and J usage is TRBJ2-6, with 9 bases aligning to TRBD1. This CDR3 has 18 amino acids. Losses at the gene ends were 5 bases for V and 1 base for J; bases not matched to a gene: 9. Germline loops: CDR1 SGHTA, CDR2 FQGTGA. The CDR3: CASSLTGTGNSGANVLTF. In DNA form, the CDR3 reads TGTGCCAGCAGCCTCACCGGGACAGGGAATTCTGGGGCCAACGTCCTGACTTTC.

The rearrangement uses TRBV7-8 and TRBJ2-7; TRBD1 might be the D (7 bases). Per germline, CDR1 SGHVS and CDR2 FQNEAQ. V was clipped by 4 bases and J by 6 bases, with 16 bases between them. There are 14 residues in the CDR3. The CDR3 DNA reads TGTGCCAGCAGCTCAGGGGGGCAGGGAGGCGAGCAGTACTTC. Translated: CASSSGGQGGEQYF.

The chain links TRBV7-2 to TRBJ2-2; TRBD2 aligns across 10 bases. Trimming took 2 bases from V and 1 from J; bases not matched to a gene: 7. Germline V gives CDR1 SGHTA, CDR2 FQGNSA. The CDR3 spans 18 residues. In DNA, the CDR3 is TGTGCCAGCAGCTTAAGGTCTAGCGGGAGCTTGAACACCGGGGAGCTGTTTTTT. Translation gives CASSLRSSGSLNTGELFF.

The chain recombines TRBV7-6 with TRBJ2-7; 12 bases are a match to TRBD2. Germline lookup yields CDR1 SGHVS and CDR2 FNYEAQ. Trimming took 5 bases from V and 3 from J; bases not matched to a gene: 5. The CDR3 runs 15 residues. The CDR3 DNA sequence: TGTGCCAGCAGCCCCGGACTAGCGGGGATCTACGAGCAGTACTTC. The encoded protein is CASSPGLAGIYEQYF.